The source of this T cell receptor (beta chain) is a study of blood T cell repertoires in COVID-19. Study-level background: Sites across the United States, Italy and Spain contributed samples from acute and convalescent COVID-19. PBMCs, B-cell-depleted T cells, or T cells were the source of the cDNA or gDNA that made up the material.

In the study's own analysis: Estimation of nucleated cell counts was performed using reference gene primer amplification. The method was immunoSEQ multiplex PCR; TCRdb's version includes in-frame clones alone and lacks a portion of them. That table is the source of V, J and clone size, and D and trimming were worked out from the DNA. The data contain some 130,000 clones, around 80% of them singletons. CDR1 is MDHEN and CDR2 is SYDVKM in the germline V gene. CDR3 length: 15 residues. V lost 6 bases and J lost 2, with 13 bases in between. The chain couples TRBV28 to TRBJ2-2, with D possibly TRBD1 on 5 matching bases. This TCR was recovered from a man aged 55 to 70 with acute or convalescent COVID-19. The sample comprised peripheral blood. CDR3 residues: CASSPGRGNTGELFF. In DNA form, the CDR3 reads TGTGCCAGCAGCCCCGGTAGGGGAAACACCGGGGAGCTGTTTTTT.